The clone carrying this TCR beta chain was counted many times. The antigen is unknown. This sample was included in a study of T cells after yellow fever vaccination. Across the study: Those fractions that held only low numbers of cells were prepared using the SMART-Seq v4 Ultra Low Input RNA kit.

Overall study findings and caveats: Post-booster samples contained most primary-vaccination clones (approximately 96% CD4, around 90% CD8). Abundant bulk-derived clonotypes could contaminate FACS-sorted repertoires.

The CDR3 loop spans 13 amino acids. Trimming left V 2 bases short and J 3 bases short, with 7 bases between. A universal primer site and UMIs were added as TCR cDNA was made by 5'RACE template switching. TCRdb used MiXCR to reprocess the 5' RACE reads, holding one entry per CDR3 protein. The repertoire holds 450,000 to 600,000 distinct CDR3 sequences, with roughly 12% as singletons. Here the sequenced sample was PBMCs, taken on the day of the yellow fever booster vaccination. The clonotype originates from a man younger than 40 who received the YFV17D yellow fever vaccine. The chain recombines TRBV12-3 or TRBV12-4 with TRBJ1-1; D uncertain. The CDR3 loop is CASSLTSDTEAFF. DNA of the CDR3: TGTGCCAGCAGTTTAACGTCGGACACTGAAGCTTTCTTT.